A selection of T cell receptor beta chains follows, all from one sample in a study of T cell responses to AZD1222 COVID-19 vaccine. Method: immunoSEQ multiplex PCR; TCRdb's copy keeps in-frame clones and lacks some. The table shows about 150,000 clones, with 90% occurring only once. Sample: peripheral blood, taken 28 days after the second AZD1222 dose. Receptors were obtained from an adult who received the AZD1222 COVID-19 vaccine. CDR3s include the opening cysteine and the closing phenylalanine or tryptophan. D genes are given only for firm matches. Not every row has a clone size; where given, it reads once, few, many or a size class.

.,15,TRBV6-6,TRBJ2-4,once,CASGSDGLAKNIQYF,TGTGCCAGCGGGTCGGACGGTCTAGCCAAAAACATTCAGTACTTC
.,16,TRBV5-1,TRBJ2-7,.,CASSLAQDLLYYEQYF,TGCGCCAGCAGCTTGGCTCAAGACTTACTTTACTACGAGCAGTACTTC
.,14,TRBV24-1,TRBJ1-2,.,CATSDLGHRYGYTF,TGTGCCACCAGTGACCTTGGACACCGCTATGGCTACACCTTC
.,15,TRBV6-5,TRBJ1-5,.,CASSYDRTAQSPQHF,TGTGCCAGCAGTTACGACCGGACAGCTCAGAGCCCCCAGCATTTT
TRBD1,12,TRBV7-8,TRBJ1-1,once,CASSRNRGPAFF,TGTGCCAGCAGCCGCAACAGGGGGCCAGCTTTCTTT
TRBD1,13,TRBV29-1,TRBJ2-3,.,CSVGGQNTDTQYF,TGCAGCGTTGGGGGACAGAACACAGATACGCAGTATTTT
.,18,TRBV4-1,TRBJ2-7,.,CASSQALLGQGRSYEQYF,TGCGCCAGCAGCCAAGCTTTACTCGGGCAGGGGCGGTCCTACGAGCAGTACTTC
.,12,TRBV24-1,TRBJ2-3,.,CATGQEGGAQYF,TGTGCCACCGGGCAAGAGGGAGGTGCGCAGTATTTT
TRBD1,13,TRBV30,TRBJ1-3,.,CAWRQGAGNTIYF,TGTGCCTGGAGGCAGGGGGCTGGAAACACCATATATTTT
TRBD2,17,TRBV18,TRBJ2-5,.,CASSPRTSGGVQETQYF,TGTGCCAGCTCACCGAGGACTAGCGGGGGAGTCCAAGAGACCCAGTACTTC
TRBD2,16,TRBV5-4,TRBJ2-1,.,CASSFGRGGVLNEQFF,TGTGCCAGCAGCTTTGGGCGGGGGGGCGTTTTAAATGAGCAGTTCTTC
.,14,TRBV29-1,TRBJ1-2,few,CSSRRDSDNYGYTF,TGCAGCTCCCGTCGGGATTCGGACAACTATGGCTACACCTTC
.,16,TRBV5-1,TRBJ2-3,.,CASSMRVARGTDTQYF,TGCGCCAGCAGCATGAGGGTTGCGCGCGGCACAGATACGCAGTATTTT
TRBD1,15,TRBV7-2,TRBJ2-7,.,CASSLGQGRFYEQYF,TGTGCCAGCAGCCTCGGACAGGGGCGATTCTACGAGCAGTACTTC
TRBD1,13,TRBV5-4,TRBJ1-5,.,CASSWGQSQPQHF,TGTGCCAGCAGCTGGGGACAGTCCCAGCCCCAGCATTTT
.,13,TRBV19,TRBJ2-5,.,CASSPWTGETQYF,TGTGCCAGTAGTCCGTGGACTGGGGAGACCCAGTACTTC
.,14,TRBV5-4,TRBJ1-2,once,CASSMDLSHYGYTF,TGTGCCAGCAGCATGGACCTATCTCACTATGGCTACACCTTC
.,16,TRBV18,TRBJ2-3,.,CASSPFGRSSTDTQYF,TGTGCCAGCTCACCATTTGGCAGGTCAAGCACAGATACGCAGTATTTT
.,11,TRBV24-1,TRBJ2-5,.,CATSVGETQYF,TGTGCCACCAGTGTTGGAGAGACCCAGTACTTC
.,13,TRBV2,TRBJ1-2,.,CASSEQGLDGYTF,TGTGCCAGCAGTGAGCAGGGTTTGGATGGCTACACCTTC
.,16,TRBV6-2/TRBV6-3,TRBJ2-7,.,CASSALGRTSSYEQYF,TGTGCCAGCAGTGCACTAGGGCGGACTTCCTCCTACGAGCAGTACTTC
.,15,TRBV30,TRBJ1-1,.,CAWSVTHHEGTEAFF,TGTGCCTGGAGTGTTACCCACCACGAAGGGACAGAAGCTTTCTTT
.,15,TRBV6-5,TRBJ2-2,.,CASSTTISIAGELFF,TGTGCCAGCAGTACTACCATTTCGATAGCCGGGGAGCTGTTTTTT
TRBD2,15,TRBV3-1/TRBV3-2,TRBJ2-3,.,CASSSLAGMGDTQYF,TGTGCCAGCAGCTCACTAGCGGGGATGGGAGATACGCAGTATTTT
TRBD1,15,TRBV19,TRBJ2-2,.,CASSMDRPGAGELFF,TGTGCCAGTAGTATGGACAGGCCAGGGGCCGGGGAGCTGTTTTTT
.,15,TRBV28,TRBJ1-5,.,CASRTPGPLNQPQHF,TGTGCCAGCAGGACCCCAGGCCCCCTAAATCAGCCCCAGCATTTT
TRBD2,17,TRBV9,TRBJ2-2,.,CASSVGSELAGIVKPFF,TGTGCCAGCAGCGTAGGATCCGAGCTAGCGGGAATAGTGAAGCCGTTTTTT
TRBD1,15,TRBV9,TRBJ2-7,once,CASSVGGTGTYEQYF,TGTGCCAGCAGCGTAGGAGGGACAGGGACTTACGAGCAGTACTTC